This record covers a single T cell receptor beta chain. These data come from a study of blood T cell repertoires in COVID-19. Study-wide background: Researchers got acute and convalescent COVID-19 samples from the United States, Italy and Spain.

Authors' analysis steps: Reference gene primers were amplified, and this amplification served to estimate nucleated cell counts. Profiling relied on immunoSEQ multiplex PCR, and the TCRdb table lists in-frame clones only, not all of them. V and J calls and clone size come straight from that table; D and trimming were deduced from the DNA. The data contain 250,000 or so clones, under 95% of them singletons. This CDR3 has 17 amino acids. J was trimmed by 7 bases and V by 3 bases; bases with no gene match: 8. Germline V gives CDR1 SGHRS, CDR2 YFSETQ. Everyone who took part was about 18 to 89 years old, and they came from about 23 US areas.

This chain joins TRBV5-1 and TRBJ2-1; 15 positions match TRBD2. Sequenced sample: PBMCs or T cells enriched from blood (not recorded which). The TCR comes from a man aged 40-55 years who had been exposed to COVID-19. DNA of the CDR3: TGCGCCAGCAGCTCCGGACTAGCGGGAGGGCCGGAGAATGAGCAGTTCTTC. It specifies CASSSGLAGGPENEQFF.